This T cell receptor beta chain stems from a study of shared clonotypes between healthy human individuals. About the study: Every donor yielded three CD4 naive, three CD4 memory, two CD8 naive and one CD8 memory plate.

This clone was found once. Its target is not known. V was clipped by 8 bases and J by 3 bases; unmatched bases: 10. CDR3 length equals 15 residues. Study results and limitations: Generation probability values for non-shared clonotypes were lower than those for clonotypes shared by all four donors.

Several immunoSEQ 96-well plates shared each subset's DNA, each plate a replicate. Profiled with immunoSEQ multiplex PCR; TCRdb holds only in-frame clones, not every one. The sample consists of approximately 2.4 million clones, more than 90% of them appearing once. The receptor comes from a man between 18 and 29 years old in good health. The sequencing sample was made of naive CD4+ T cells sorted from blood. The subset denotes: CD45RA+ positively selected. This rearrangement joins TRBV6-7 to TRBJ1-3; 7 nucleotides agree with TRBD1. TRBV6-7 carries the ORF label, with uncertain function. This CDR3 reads CASGPGQRNGNTIYF. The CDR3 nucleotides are TGTGCCAGCGGGCCGGGACAGAGAAATGGAAACACCATATATTTT.